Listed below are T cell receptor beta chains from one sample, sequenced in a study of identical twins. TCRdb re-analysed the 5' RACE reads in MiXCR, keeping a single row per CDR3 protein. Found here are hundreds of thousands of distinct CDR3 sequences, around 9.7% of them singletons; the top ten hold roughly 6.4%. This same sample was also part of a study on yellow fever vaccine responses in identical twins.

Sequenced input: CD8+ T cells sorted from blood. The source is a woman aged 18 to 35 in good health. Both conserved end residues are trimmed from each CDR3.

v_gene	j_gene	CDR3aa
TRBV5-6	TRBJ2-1	ASSLVSGRRFYEQF
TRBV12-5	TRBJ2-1	ASGFRDRQF
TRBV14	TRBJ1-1	ASKGSPGDTEAF
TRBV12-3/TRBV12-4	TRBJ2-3	ASSILNTDTQY
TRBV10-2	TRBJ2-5	ASSDTGIQETQY
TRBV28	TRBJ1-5	ASGPQIHQPQH
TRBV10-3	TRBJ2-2	AISEEGANTGELF
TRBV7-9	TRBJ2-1	ASTMDPGSYNEQF
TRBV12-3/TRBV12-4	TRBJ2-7	ASSGEGLGNEQY
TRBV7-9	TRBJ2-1	ASSFPGLAVGIDEQF
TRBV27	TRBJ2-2	ASSGLAEITGELF
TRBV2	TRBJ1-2	ASKRVGGGSYT
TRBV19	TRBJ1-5	ASSGGGNSNQPQH
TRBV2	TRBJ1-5	ASSEHSNQPQH
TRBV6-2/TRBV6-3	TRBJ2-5	ASRNGGDSETQY
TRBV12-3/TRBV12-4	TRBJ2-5	ASSLIDGETQY
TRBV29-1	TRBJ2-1	SVEDPGTGGSYNEQF